The clone carrying this T cell receptor (beta chain) came up many times. This sample stems from a study of response to subunit inactivated influenza vaccine. From the RT-PCR reads, TCRdb called clonotypes with MiXCR, one entry per CDR3 protein. The sample yields hundreds of thousands of distinct CDR3 sequences, roughly 8.2% seen once. V lost 4 bases to trimming and J lost 8 bases, with 12 bases between them. The CDR3 is 13 amino acids. Germline lookup yields CDR1 MGHRA and CDR2 YSYEKL. The source is a man in his fifties or sixties who received an inactivated influenza vaccine. The rearrangement joins TRBV4-1 to TRBJ2-1; perhaps TRBD1 as D (5 bases). The starting material was PBMCs from blood, obtained about 23 months after vaccination. CDR3: CASSLRQWDEQFF. In DNA, the CDR3 is TGCGCCAGCAGCCTCCGACAGTGGGATGAGCAGTTCTTC.